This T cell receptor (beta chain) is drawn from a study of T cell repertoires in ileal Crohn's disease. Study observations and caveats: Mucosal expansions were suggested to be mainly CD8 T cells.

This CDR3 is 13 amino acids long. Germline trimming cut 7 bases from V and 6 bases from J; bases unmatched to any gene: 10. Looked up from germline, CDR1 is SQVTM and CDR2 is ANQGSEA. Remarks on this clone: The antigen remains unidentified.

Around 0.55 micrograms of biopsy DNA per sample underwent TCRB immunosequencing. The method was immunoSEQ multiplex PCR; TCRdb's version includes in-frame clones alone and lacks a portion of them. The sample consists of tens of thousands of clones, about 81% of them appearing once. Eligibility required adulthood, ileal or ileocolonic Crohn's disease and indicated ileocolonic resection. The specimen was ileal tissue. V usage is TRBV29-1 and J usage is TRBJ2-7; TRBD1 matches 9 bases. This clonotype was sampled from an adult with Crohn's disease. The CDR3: CSALPGQGREQYF. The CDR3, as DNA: TGCAGCGCCCTACCGGGACAGGGACGCGAGCAGTACTTC.